These T cell receptor beta chains were read from a single sample in a study of T cell clonotyping in hematopoietic cell transplantation. Here immunoSEQ multiplex PCR was the method, and the copy in TCRdb shows in-frame clones only, minus some. The sample lists under 30,000 clones, around 90% occurring once. Here the sequenced sample was PBMCs, taken 100 days after allogeneic stem cell transplant. Source of these receptors: a female patient aged 45-60 years who had an allogeneic stem cell transplant from a related donor, so the T cells may come from the graft donor. Some clones in this sample may be carry-over from other donors' samples. Each CDR3 is given with its conserved first and last residue. Fields, in order: J gene, clone size, V gene, D gene, CDR3 protein, CDR3 DNA. D genes are given only for firm matches. Where a row states a size, it is once, few, many or the class of an expanded clone; other rows omit it.

J: TRBJ2-7; size: -; V: TRBV25-1; D: -; CDR3: CASSESLTVYEQYF; DNA: TGTGCCAGCAGTGAATCTTTGACAGTCTACGAGCAGTACTTC
J: TRBJ1-5; size: -; V: TRBV11-2; D: TRBD1; CDR3: CASSLLTGDNQPQHF; DNA: TGTGCCAGCAGCTTACTGACAGGGGACAATCAGCCCCAGCATTTT
J: TRBJ1-1; size: -; V: TRBV2; D: -; CDR3: CASSLGGPNTEAFF; DNA: TGTGCCAGCAGCCTGGGGGGACCCAACACTGAAGCTTTCTTT
J: TRBJ2-7; size: -; V: TRBV7-6; D: -; CDR3: CASSSYGGADEQYF; DNA: TGTGCCAGCAGCTCCTATGGGGGGGCGGACGAGCAGTACTTC
J: TRBJ2-7; size: -; V: TRBV19; D: -; CDR3: CATTAPRSYEQYF; DNA: TGTGCCACCACGGCCCCCCGATCCTACGAGCAGTACTTC
J: TRBJ1-4; size: -; V: TRBV5-1; D: -; CDR3: CASSLGQSATNEKLFF; DNA: TGCGCCAGCAGCCTCGGACAGTCAGCAACTAATGAAAAACTGTTTTTT
J: TRBJ2-1; size: once; V: TRBV6-1; D: TRBD2; CDR3: CASSVSVGGYNEQFF; DNA: TGTGCCAGCAGCGTCTCGGTCGGGGGGTACAATGAGCAGTTCTTC
J: TRBJ1-6; size: -; V: TRBV5-8; D: -; CDR3: CASSFGGQGIRSPLHF; DNA: TGTGCCAGCAGCTTTGGCGGCCAGGGAATAAGGTCACCCCTCCACTTT
J: TRBJ1-1; size: medium-sized; V: TRBV27; D: -; CDR3: CASRGEQTMNTEAFF; DNA: TGTGCCAGCAGAGGGGAGCAGACCATGAACACTGAAGCTTTCTTT
J: TRBJ1-6; size: -; V: TRBV6-5; D: -; CDR3: CASSSKGDSPLHF; DNA: TGTGCCAGCAGTTCAAAAGGCGATTCACCCCTCCACTTT
J: TRBJ2-7; size: once; V: TRBV5-1; D: TRBD1; CDR3: CASSWDRPSYEQYF; DNA: TGCGCCAGCAGCTGGGACAGGCCCTCCTACGAGCAGTACTTC
J: TRBJ2-7; size: -; V: TRBV6-1; D: -; CDR3: CASSEAAVYEQYF; DNA: TGTGCCAGCAGTGAAGCGGCTGTATACGAGCAGTACTTC
J: TRBJ1-2; size: -; V: TRBV7-9; D: -; CDR3: CASSAVRGLGYGYTF; DNA: TGTGCCAGCAGCGCTGTGCGGGGGTTGGGTTATGGCTACACCTTC
J: TRBJ2-5; size: -; V: TRBV6-5; D: -; CDR3: CASSYSWGSETQYF; DNA: TGTGCCAGCAGTTACTCGTGGGGGTCGGAGACCCAGTACTTC
J: TRBJ1-6; size: once; V: TRBV30; D: -; CDR3: CAWTGDYNSPLHF; DNA: TGTGCCTGGACAGGGGACTATAATTCACCCCTCCACTTT
J: TRBJ2-3; size: -; V: TRBV19; D: TRBD2; CDR3: CASALSGDITDTQYF; DNA: TGTGCCAGTGCCCTTAGCGGGGATATCACAGATACGCAGTATTTT
J: TRBJ1-4; size: -; V: TRBV6-1; D: -; CDR3: CASNRAWVEKLFF; DNA: TGTGCCAGCAACAGGGCATGGGTTGAAAAACTGTTTTTT
J: TRBJ2-5; size: -; V: TRBV2; D: -; CDR3: CASSARDSDTAQYF; DNA: TGTGCCAGCAGTGCTAGGGACTCTGACACGGCCCAGTACTTC
J: TRBJ2-7; size: -; V: TRBV2; D: TRBD2; CDR3: CASTRIGEGEQYF; DNA: TGTGCCAGCACTAGAATCGGGGAGGGCGAGCAGTACTTC
J: TRBJ2-1; size: -; V: TRBV13; D: -; CDR3: CATVGHSSYNEQFF; DNA: TGTGCCACCGTAGGACACAGCTCCTACAATGAGCAGTTCTTC
J: TRBJ2-5; size: -; V: TRBV10-3; D: -; CDR3: CAISGRGQETQYF; DNA: TGTGCCATCAGTGGGCGCGGCCAAGAGACCCAGTACTTC
J: TRBJ2-5; size: -; V: TRBV27; D: TRBD2; CDR3: CATALGGMKTQYF; DNA: TGTGCCACCGCCCTCGGGGGGATGAAGACCCAGTACTTC
J: TRBJ2-7; size: -; V: TRBV27; D: -; CDR3: CASSWTNRLEQYF; DNA: TGTGCCAGCAGTTGGACTAATCGACTCGAGCAGTACTTC
J: TRBJ1-5; size: -; V: TRBV5-8; D: -; CDR3: CASGLRGYQPQHF; DNA: TGTGCCAGCGGACTACGGGGTTATCAGCCCCAGCATTTT
J: TRBJ2-3; size: -; V: TRBV30; D: TRBD2; CDR3: CASEPGGADTQYF; DNA: TGTGCCAGCGAACCCGGGGGGGCGGATACGCAGTATTTT
J: TRBJ1-2; size: -; V: TRBV2; D: -; CDR3: CASSVRQGTYGYTF; DNA: TGTGCCAGCAGTGTACGGCAGGGGACATATGGCTACACCTTC
J: TRBJ2-7; size: few; V: TRBV7-9; D: -; CDR3: CASRRGQGSYEQYF; DNA: TGTGCCAGCAGACGAGGACAAGGCTCCTACGAGCAGTACTTC
J: TRBJ2-7; size: -; V: TRBV6-1; D: -; CDR3: CASSAYRDYEQYF; DNA: TGTGCCAGCAGTGCATACAGGGACTACGAGCAGTACTTC
J: TRBJ1-1; size: -; V: TRBV7-8; D: TRBD1; CDR3: CASSLRGQVNTEAFF; DNA: TGTGCCAGCAGCTTAAGGGGACAGGTAAACACTGAAGCTTTCTTT
J: TRBJ2-1; size: -; V: TRBV7-9; D: TRBD2; CDR3: CASSLAGGGASNEQFF; DNA: TGTGCCAGCAGCTTAGCCGGCGGGGGGGCCTCCAATGAGCAGTTCTTC
J: TRBJ2-3; size: -; V: TRBV6-6; D: TRBD2; CDR3: CASRGLAGRTDTQYF; DNA: TGTGCCAGCAGGGGACTAGCGGGGAGAACAGATACGCAGTATTTT
J: TRBJ1-2; size: -; V: TRBV19; D: TRBD1; CDR3: CASSTGQDYGYTF; DNA: TGTGCCAGTAGTACAGGACAGGACTATGGCTACACCTTC
J: TRBJ1-2; size: -; V: TRBV10-3; D: -; CDR3: CATGTSYGYTF; DNA: TGTGCCACCGGGACTTCGTATGGCTACACCTTC
J: TRBJ1-1; size: few; V: TRBV2; D: -; CDR3: CASTSQGWATEAFF; DNA: TGTGCCAGCACCTCCCAGGGGTGGGCCACTGAAGCTTTCTTT
J: TRBJ2-3; size: -; V: TRBV5-1; D: TRBD2; CDR3: CASSPLAGSITDTQYF; DNA: TGCGCCAGCAGCCCTTTAGCGGGGTCCATCACAGATACGCAGTATTTT
J: TRBJ1-1; size: -; V: TRBV9; D: -; CDR3: CASSVNNRDTEAFF; DNA: TGTGCCAGCAGCGTCAATAACAGGGACACTGAAGCTTTCTTT
J: TRBJ1-1; size: -; V: TRBV7-9; D: -; CDR3: CASSKTGRTEAFF; DNA: TGTGCCAGCAGCAAAACAGGGCGAACTGAAGCTTTCTTT
J: TRBJ1-6; size: -; V: TRBV7-2; D: -; CDR3: CASSLVGTRSSPLHF; DNA: TGTGCCAGCAGCTTAGTTGGGACGAGATCCTCACCCCTCCACTTT
J: TRBJ1-2; size: -; V: TRBV27; D: -; CDR3: CASSLDSYYGYTF; DNA: TGTGCCAGCAGTTTGGACAGCTACTATGGCTACACCTTC
J: TRBJ1-1; size: -; V: TRBV30; D: -; CDR3: CAWSERGDTEAFF; DNA: TGTGCCTGGAGCGAAAGGGGGGACACTGAAGCTTTCTTT
J: TRBJ1-1; size: few; V: TRBV30; D: -; CDR3: CAWSGSRNTEAFF; DNA: TGTGCCTGGAGCGGCTCTCGGAACACTGAAGCTTTCTTT
J: TRBJ1-1; size: -; V: TRBV28; D: -; CDR3: CASPPSLLGGDTEAFF; DNA: TGTGCCAGCCCACCCTCTCTTTTGGGGGGGGACACTGAAGCTTTCTTT
J: TRBJ2-3; size: -; V: TRBV30; D: -; CDR3: CAWSATGTSTDTQYF; DNA: TGCGCCTGGAGCGCGACAGGAACTAGCACAGATACGCAGTATTTT
J: TRBJ2-1; size: -; V: TRBV6-1; D: TRBD2; CDR3: CAASGTSGPWDEQFF; DNA: TGTGCCGCCTCCGGGACTAGCGGCCCTTGGGATGAGCAGTTCTTC
J: TRBJ2-7; size: -; V: TRBV7-2; D: -; CDR3: CASSLGQVYEQYF; DNA: TGTGCCAGCAGCTTAGGACAGGTCTACGAGCAGTACTTC
J: TRBJ2-3; size: -; V: TRBV19; D: -; CDR3: CASRGTSGEITDTQYF; DNA: TGTGCCAGTAGGGGGACAAGTGGCGAAATCACAGATACGCAGTATTTT